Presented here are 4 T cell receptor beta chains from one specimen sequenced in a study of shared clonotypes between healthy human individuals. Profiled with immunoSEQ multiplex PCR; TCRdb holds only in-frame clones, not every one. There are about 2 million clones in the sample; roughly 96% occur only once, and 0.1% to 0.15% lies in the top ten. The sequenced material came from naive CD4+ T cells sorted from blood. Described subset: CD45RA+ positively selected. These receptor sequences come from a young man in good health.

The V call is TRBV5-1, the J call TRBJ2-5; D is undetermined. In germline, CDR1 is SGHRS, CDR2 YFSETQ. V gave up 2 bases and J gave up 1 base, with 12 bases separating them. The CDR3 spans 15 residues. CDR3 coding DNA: TGCGCCAGCAGCTTCCTGATGCAGTCCCAAGAGACCCAGTACTTC. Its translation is CASSFLMQSQETQYF.

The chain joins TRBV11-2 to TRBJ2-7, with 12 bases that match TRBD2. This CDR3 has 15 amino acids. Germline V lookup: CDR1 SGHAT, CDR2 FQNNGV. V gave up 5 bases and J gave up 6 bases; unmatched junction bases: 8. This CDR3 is CASSLTSGGIREQYF. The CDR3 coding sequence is TGTGCCAGCAGCCTAACTAGCGGGGGGATCCGCGAGCAGTACTTC.

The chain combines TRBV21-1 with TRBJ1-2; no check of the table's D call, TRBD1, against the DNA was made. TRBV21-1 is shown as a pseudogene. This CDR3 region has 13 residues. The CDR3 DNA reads TGTGCCAGCAGGCCACAGGGGGACTATGGCTACACCTTC. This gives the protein CASRPQGDYGYTF.

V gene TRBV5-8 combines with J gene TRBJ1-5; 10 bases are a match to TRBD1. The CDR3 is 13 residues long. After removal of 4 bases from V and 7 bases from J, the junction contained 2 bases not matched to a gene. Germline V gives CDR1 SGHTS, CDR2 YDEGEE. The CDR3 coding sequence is TGTGCCAGCAGCCTGACAGGGGGCCAGCCCCAGCATTTT. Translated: CASSLTGGQPQHF.